A selection of T cell receptor beta chains follows, all from one sample in a study of neoadjuvant anti-PD-1 for oral cavity cancer. Here immunoSEQ multiplex PCR was the method, and the copy in TCRdb shows in-frame clones only, minus some. The sample has tens of thousands of clones, approximately 80% seen once. Here the sequenced sample was PBMCs, taken before nivolumab (anti-PD-1) treatment. These receptors originate from a person aged 35-79 years with oral cavity squamous cell carcinoma. CDR3s include the opening cysteine and the closing phenylalanine or tryptophan. The D gene is left open where the match is weak. Part of the rows lack a size; the others show once, few, many or a class for expanded clones.

size: .; V: TRBV5-1; J: TRBJ2-3; D: TRBD2; DNA: TGCGCCAGCAGCTTGGCTGGGACTAGCGGGGCAGATACGCAGTATTTT; CDR3: CASSLAGTSGADTQYF
size: once; V: TRBV28; J: TRBJ1-2; D: .; DNA: TGTGCCAGCAGTTCCCTTGGGGTGGACCTGTCTGGCTATGGCTACACCTTC; CDR3: CASSSLGVDLSGYGYTF
size: .; V: TRBV6-5; J: TRBJ2-3; D: .; DNA: TGTGCCAGCAGTGACGGGAGCACAGATACGCAGTATTTT; CDR3: CASSDGSTDTQYF
size: .; V: TRBV29-1; J: TRBJ2-2; D: .; DNA: TGCAGCGTGGGGCCCGGCGCGAACACCGGGGAGCTGTTTTTT; CDR3: CSVGPGANTGELFF
size: .; V: TRBV10-3; J: TRBJ2-5; D: .; DNA: TGTGCCATCAGTGAGCAGGGTTCTGAGACCCAGTACTTC; CDR3: CAISEQGSETQYF
size: .; V: TRBV29-1; J: TRBJ2-3; D: TRBD1; DNA: TGCAGCGTTGCATCGACAGGGGGAGGGGGGACGCAGTATTTT; CDR3: CSVASTGGGGTQYF
size: .; V: TRBV29-1; J: TRBJ2-7; D: TRBD2; DNA: TGCAGCGTTCTCGGGACTAGCGGGGACTACGAGCAGTACTTC; CDR3: CSVLGTSGDYEQYF
size: .; V: TRBV25-1; J: TRBJ1-4; D: .; DNA: TGTGCCAGCTCCCCTCAGGAAAAACTGTTTTTT; CDR3: CASSPQEKLFF
size: once; V: TRBV10-1; J: TRBJ2-7; D: .; DNA: TGCGCCAGCAGTGAGTCTGGCCGCGAGGGCGAGCAGTACTTC; CDR3: CASSESGREGEQYF
size: .; V: TRBV11-2; J: TRBJ2-2; D: .; DNA: TGTGCCAGCAGCCTCCGAGTGGCTAGTGCTTCCATCGGGGAGCTGTTTTTT; CDR3: CASSLRVASASIGELFF
size: .; V: TRBV10-3; J: TRBJ2-6; D: .; DNA: TGTGCCATCAGTGAGTCGGGGGGTGCTGGGGCCAACGTCCTGACTTTC; CDR3: CAISESGGAGANVLTF
size: once; V: TRBV5-6; J: TRBJ2-7; D: .; DNA: TGTGCCAGCAGCATAGGACAGCTCTACGAGCAGTACTTC; CDR3: CASSIGQLYEQYF
size: .; V: TRBV5-4; J: TRBJ2-7; D: .; DNA: TGTGCCAGCAGCCAATCAGGGTGGGAGCAGTACTTC; CDR3: CASSQSGWEQYF
size: .; V: TRBV20-1; J: TRBJ2-3; D: .; DNA: TGCAGTGCTCCGGAGCGCGATACGCAGTATTTT; CDR3: CSAPERDTQYF
size: .; V: TRBV5-1; J: TRBJ2-5; D: TRBD1; DNA: TGCGCCAGCAGCTTCTCTCCGGGACAGGGCCAAGAGACCCAGTACTTC; CDR3: CASSFSPGQGQETQYF
size: once; V: TRBV2; J: TRBJ2-1; D: .; DNA: TGTGCCAGTACAGCTTCCCTCTACAATGAGCAGTTCTTC; CDR3: CASTASLYNEQFF
size: .; V: TRBV19; J: TRBJ2-2; D: .; DNA: TGTGCCAGTAGAGCCGGGATTTGGGCCGGGGAGCTGTTTTTT; CDR3: CASRAGIWAGELFF
size: .; V: TRBV9; J: TRBJ2-3; D: .; DNA: TGTGCCAGCAGCCTCCAGGGGGGGGATACGCAGTATTTT; CDR3: CASSLQGGDTQYF
size: .; V: TRBV11-3; J: TRBJ2-2; D: .; DNA: TGTGCCAGCAGTCCCGACAACGGGGGCGGGGAGCTGTTTTTT; CDR3: CASSPDNGGGELFF
size: once; V: TRBV5-1; J: TRBJ2-2; D: .; DNA: TGCGCCAGCAGCTGGACAGAACCGAACACCGGGGAGCTGTTTTTT; CDR3: CASSWTEPNTGELFF
size: .; V: TRBV5-1; J: TRBJ2-2; D: .; DNA: TGCGCCAGCAGCCCGCTCGTTTCCCTGAACACCGGGGAGCTGTTTTTT; CDR3: CASSPLVSLNTGELFF
size: .; V: TRBV5-1; J: TRBJ1-1; D: TRBD1; DNA: TGCGCCAGCAGCTTGGAGGGGACAGGTGGGACTGAAGCTTTCTTT; CDR3: CASSLEGTGGTEAFF
size: .; V: TRBV19; J: TRBJ1-5; D: .; DNA: TGTGCCAGTAAGCCGCCGGGGCAGACCCGCAATCAGCCCCAGCATTTT; CDR3: CASKPPGQTRNQPQHF
size: once; V: TRBV30; J: TRBJ1-5; D: .; DNA: TGTGCCTGGAGTGGGCAGCACAATCAGCCCCAGCATTTT; CDR3: CAWSGQHNQPQHF
size: .; V: TRBV27; J: TRBJ2-1; D: TRBD2; DNA: TGTGCCAGCAGTTTAAGAACTAGCGGGCCCCCGACCGTCCACAATGAGCAGTTCTTC; CDR3: CASSLRTSGPPTVHNEQFF
size: .; V: TRBV10-3; J: TRBJ2-7; D: TRBD2; DNA: TGTGCCATCAGTGTTTTACAGGCGGGAGGTTCCCCCTACGAGCAGTACTTC; CDR3: CAISVLQAGGSPYEQYF
size: .; V: TRBV7-2; J: TRBJ1-1; D: .; DNA: TGTGCCAGCAGCTTATCCGCCAACACTGAAGCTTTCTTT; CDR3: CASSLSANTEAFF
size: .; V: TRBV18; J: TRBJ2-7; D: .; DNA: TGTGCCAGCTCACCCCCGATGGGCGACGAGCAGTACTTC; CDR3: CASSPPMGDEQYF
size: .; V: TRBV6-5; J: TRBJ2-2; D: .; DNA: TGTGCCAGCAGTTACGCCTCCAACACCGGGGAGCTGTTTTTT; CDR3: CASSYASNTGELFF
size: .; V: TRBV15; J: TRBJ2-7; D: TRBD1; DNA: TGTGCCACCAGCAGAGATTCCGGACAGGGAAACGAGCAGTACTTC; CDR3: CATSRDSGQGNEQYF
size: .; V: TRBV19; J: TRBJ2-5; D: .; DNA: TGTGCCAGTAGTATCTTTGGGCAGAAAGAGACCCAGTACTTC; CDR3: CASSIFGQKETQYF
size: .; V: TRBV28; J: TRBJ1-4; D: .; DNA: TGTGCCAGCAGTTTAGGAGGGGTCGAAAAACTGTTTTTT; CDR3: CASSLGGVEKLFF
size: .; V: TRBV5-1; J: TRBJ1-1; D: .; DNA: TGCGCCAGCAGCTTGGAGGCGGGGTTGAACACTGAAGCTTTCTTT; CDR3: CASSLEAGLNTEAFF
size: .; V: TRBV2; J: TRBJ2-1; D: .; DNA: TGTGCCAGCGCTACCGGACCCGGGCTCAATGAGCAGTTCTTC; CDR3: CASATGPGLNEQFF
size: .; V: TRBV2; J: TRBJ1-3; D: .; DNA: TGTGCCAGCAGCCAGGCGGCTCGGGGCACCATATATTTT; CDR3: CASSQAARGTIYF
size: .; V: TRBV21-1; J: TRBJ2-1; D: .; DNA: TGTGCCAGCGTCTACAATGAGCAGTTCTTC; CDR3: CASVYNEQFF
size: .; V: TRBV27; J: TRBJ2-3; D: .; DNA: TGTGCCAGCAGTCCGGGCCAAGATACGCAGTATTTT; CDR3: CASSPGQDTQYF
size: .; V: TRBV2; J: TRBJ1-4; D: TRBD1; DNA: TGTGCCAGCAGGGTCGAACAGGGGGCGCGGGAAAAACTGTTTTTT; CDR3: CASRVEQGAREKLFF
size: .; V: TRBV5-6; J: TRBJ2-6; D: .; DNA: TGTGCCAGCAGCTTGTCATCTTGGGGTCTGGGGGCCAACGTCCTGACTTTC; CDR3: CASSLSSWGLGANVLTF
size: few; V: TRBV28; J: TRBJ2-7; D: .; DNA: TGTGCCAGCAGTCCCCTCTCGGGGAACGAGCAGTACTTC; CDR3: CASSPLSGNEQYF
size: .; V: TRBV5-1; J: TRBJ2-2; D: .; DNA: TGCGCCAGCAGCTTCGTCGGGGAGAACACCGGGGAGCTGTTTTTT; CDR3: CASSFVGENTGELFF
size: once; V: TRBV7-8; J: TRBJ2-5; D: .; DNA: TGTGCCAGCAGCTTCGGGTACCAAGAGACCCAGTACTTC; CDR3: CASSFGYQETQYF
size: .; V: TRBV2; J: TRBJ1-4; D: TRBD1; DNA: TGTGCCAGCTCCGGGACAGGGACAGAAAATGAAAAACTGTTTTTT; CDR3: CASSGTGTENEKLFF
size: .; V: TRBV6-1; J: TRBJ2-6; D: .; DNA: TGTGCCAGCAGTGAATTTGGTCCCGGGGCCAACGTCCTGACTTTC; CDR3: CASSEFGPGANVLTF
size: .; V: TRBV15; J: TRBJ2-1; D: TRBD1; DNA: TGTGCCACCAGCGGAACAGGACAGGGATGGTACAATGAGCAGTTCTTC; CDR3: CATSGTGQGWYNEQFF
size: .; V: TRBV30; J: TRBJ2-3; D: .; DNA: TGTGCCTGGAGCGTAAATCTAGGCACAGATACGCAGTATTTT; CDR3: CAWSVNLGTDTQYF
size: .; V: TRBV11-2; J: TRBJ2-7; D: .; DNA: TGTGCCAGCAGCCGCGGGCCGTCCTACGAGCAGTACTTC; CDR3: CASSRGPSYEQYF
size: .; V: TRBV2; J: TRBJ2-7; D: .; DNA: TGTGCCAGCAGTGAAGGTGACCTAGTTTCCTACGAGCAGTACTTC; CDR3: CASSEGDLVSYEQYF
size: .; V: TRBV5-6; J: TRBJ2-7; D: TRBD2; DNA: TGTGCCAGCAGCTACACTAGCGGGAGCCCCCCCTACGAGCAGTACTTC; CDR3: CASSYTSGSPPYEQYF
size: medium-sized; V: TRBV7-3; J: TRBJ1-1; D: .; DNA: TGTGCCAGCAGCTTAGGGTCTAACACTGAAGCTTTCTTT; CDR3: CASSLGSNTEAFF
size: .; V: TRBV5-4; J: TRBJ2-3; D: .; DNA: TGTGCCAGCCGGTCTTTTACGGCAGATACGCAGTATTTT; CDR3: CASRSFTADTQYF
size: .; V: TRBV6-6; J: TRBJ2-5; D: .; DNA: TGTGCCAGCAGTTACTCGAGATTGGAGAGGGTAGGGACCCAGTACTTC; CDR3: CASSYSRLERVGTQYF
size: few; V: TRBV12-5; J: TRBJ1-3; D: .; DNA: TGTGCTAGTGGAAGGACAGAGTATTACACCATATATTTT; CDR3: CASGRTEYYTIYF
size: .; V: TRBV5-6; J: TRBJ1-1; D: TRBD1; DNA: TGTGCCAGCAGCTCTTCGGACAGGGGAGCTTTCTTT; CDR3: CASSSSDRGAFF
size: few; V: TRBV6-6; J: TRBJ1-5; D: TRBD1; DNA: TGTGCCAGCAGTTACGGGACAGACAATCAGCCCCAGCATTTT; CDR3: CASSYGTDNQPQHF
size: .; V: TRBV29-1; J: TRBJ2-2; D: .; DNA: TGCAGCGGCCGCCTCTACACCGGGGAGCTGTTTTTT; CDR3: CSGRLYTGELFF
size: few; V: TRBV10-1; J: TRBJ2-2; D: .; DNA: TGCGCCAGCAGTGTTGGGGCTGGGACCGGGGAGCTGTTTTTT; CDR3: CASSVGAGTGELFF
size: few; V: TRBV28; J: TRBJ1-4; D: .; DNA: TGTGCCAGCAGTTTGGGGGGGCAAAAACTGTTTTTT; CDR3: CASSLGGQKLFF
size: .; V: TRBV28; J: TRBJ2-6; D: .; DNA: TGTGCCAGCAGTTGGGCCGGAGGGGCCAACGTCCTGACTTTC; CDR3: CASSWAGGANVLTF